The 29 T cell receptor beta chains in this list originate from one sample, sequenced in a study of blood T cell repertoires in COVID-19. TCRdb's copy holds only in-frame clones and misses some; the assay was immunoSEQ multiplex PCR. The top ten clones hold more than 6% of a sample with some 220,000 clones, 85% of them seen once. Sequenced input: peripheral blood. These receptors were taken from a woman aged 60-75 years with active or convalescent COVID-19.

This clone was detected once. This chain connects TRBV6-5 to TRBJ2-7; 9 bases match TRBD1. Germline V gene sequence: CDR1 MNHEY, CDR2 SVGAGI. The trim removed 8 bases at V and 6 bases at J, leaving 8 bases unmatched. The CDR3 sequence is 13 residues long. The chain's CDR3 is CASSWDREGEQYV. In nucleotides, the CDR3 is TGTGCCAGCTCTTGGGACAGGGAAGGCGAGCAGTACGTC.

The chain is built from TRBV5-4 and TRBJ1-6, with 9 bases aligning to TRBD1. Germline loops: CDR1 SGHNT, CDR2 YYREEE (reference sequence). The CDR3 length is 15 residues. The J segment lost 9 bases and the V segment lost 0 bases, leaving 4 bases of the junction unmatched. Written as DNA, the CDR3 is TGTGCCAGCAGCTTGGAGACAGGGGGTTTTTCACCCCTCCACTTT. Amino acids: CASSLETGGFSPLHF.

The rearrangement uses TRBV9 and TRBJ2-1; D may be TRBD2 (5 bases). V was pared by 4 bases and J by 6 bases, with 17 bases between. Germline CDR1 SGDLS, CDR2 YYNGEE. The CDR3 length is 15 residues. CDR3 protein: CASSPPAGSPNEQFF. In DNA, the CDR3 is TGTGCCAGCAGCCCCCCCGCGGGTAGCCCCAATGAGCAGTTCTTC.

The chain recombines TRBV7-9 with TRBJ2-3; 8 bases fit TRBD2. This CDR3 has 17 residues. CDR1 and CDR2 from the germline V gene are SEHNR and FQNEAQ (reference sequence). V lost 5 bases and J lost 3; bases outside the gene matches: 13. The CDR3 loop is CASSPRGSGANTDTQYF. In DNA, the CDR3 is TGTGCCAGCAGCCCAAGGGGTAGCGGGGCTAATACAGATACGCAGTATTTT. The full variable domain, with the rest looked up from reference TRBV7-9 and TRBJ2-3, is DTGVSQNPRHKITKRGQNVTFRCDPISEHNRLYWYRQTLGQGPEFLTYFQNEAQLEKSRLLSDRFSAERPKGSFSTLEIQRTEQGDSAMYLCASSPRGSGANTDTQYFGPGTRLTVL.

The genes are TRBV10-3 and TRBJ2-1; D not certain. V lost 4 bases to trimming and J lost 12 bases, with 13 bases between them. Germline V gives CDR1 ENHRY, CDR2 SYGVKD. There are 12 residues in the CDR3. In DNA, the CDR3 is TGTGCCATCAGTGTCGACGCGGTGTTGCAGTTCTTC. Translation: CAISVDAVLQFF.

A few counts support this clone. The chain uses TRBV19 and TRBJ1-5; D might be TRBD1 (6 bases). The ends were cut back, 5 bases at V and 0 bases at J, with 8 bases in the middle. The CDR3 runs to 14 residues. The germline gives CDR1 LNHDA, CDR2 SQIVND (reference sequence). The CDR3 protein is CASSDRISNQPQHF. For the CDR3, the DNA is TGTGCCAGTAGTGACAGGATTAGCAATCAGCCCCAGCATTTT.

The chain carries TRBV11-2 and TRBJ1-1; no definite D call. Germline V gives CDR1 SGHAT, CDR2 FQNNGV. The CDR3 totals 14 residues. Deletions cut 5 bases from V and 1 base from J, with 11 bases between. This chain's CDR3 is CASSTQEGNTEAFF. CDR3 sequence (DNA): TGTGCCAGCAGCACCCAGGAGGGGAACACTGAAGCTTTCTTT.

The chain carries TRBV5-6 and TRBJ1-1, with D possibly being TRBD1 (6 bases). Germline V gene data show CDR1 as SGHDT and CDR2 as YYEEEE. This CDR3 contains 13 residues. Trimming removed 8 bases at V and 2 bases at J, with 13 bases between. The CDR3 here is CASSSDSNTEAFF. CDR3 in DNA: TGTGCCAGTTCTTCGGACAGCAACACTGAAGCTTTCTTT.

The chain is built from TRBV27 and TRBJ2-1, with 10 positions matching TRBD1. CDR1 is MNHEY and CDR2 is SMNVEV in the germline V gene (reference sequence). Germline trimming cut 3 bases from V and 7 bases from J; bases unmatched to any gene: 6. There are 15 residues in the CDR3. The CDR3 loop is CASSFPGQGRNEQFF. In DNA, the CDR3 is TGTGCCAGCAGTTTTCCGGGACAGGGGAGGAATGAGCAGTTCTTC.

The chain uses TRBV7-2 and TRBJ1-4, with TRBD1 matching 8 bases. The CDR3 totals 15 residues. Per germline, CDR1 SGHTA and CDR2 FQGNSA. With 5 bases clipped from V and 8 bases from J, the junction kept 10 bases outside the gene matches. This CDR3 reads CASSPRDRGGEKLFF. CDR3 in DNA: TGTGCCAGCAGCCCCCGAGACAGGGGAGGAGAAAAACTGTTTTTT. The full variable domain, its missing parts supplied by reference TRBV7-2 and TRBJ1-4, is GAGVSQSPSNKVTEKGKDVELRCDPISGHTALYWYRQSLGQGLEFLIYFQGNSAPDKSGLPSDRFSAERTGGSVSTLTIQRTQQEDSAVYLCASSPRDRGGEKLFFGSGTQLSVL.

The chain uses TRBV18 and TRBJ1-5; D gene uncertain. CDR3 length: 14 amino acids. V shed 3 bases and J shed 2 bases, with 8 bases lying between them. Germline V lookup: CDR1 KGHSH, CDR2 LQKENI. CDR3 in DNA: TGTGCCAGCTCACCGGAGAATGGCAATCAGCCCCAGCATTTT. Residues: CASSPENGNQPQHF.

The chain employs TRBV3-1 (or the pseudogene TRBV3-2) and TRBJ1-2, with D tentatively TRBD1 (6 bases). V shed 0 bases and J shed 3 bases, with 14 bases lying between them. The CDR3 is made up of 16 amino acids. Germline CDR1 and CDR2: LGHDT and YNNKEL (reference sequence). The CDR3 protein is CASSQDVGALDYGYTF. The CDR3 bases are TGTGCCAGCAGCCAAGATGTGGGGGCGCTGGACTATGGCTACACCTTC.

This chain joins TRBV25-1 and TRBJ1-1; D is unresolved. The CDR3 has 13 amino acids. The germline gives CDR1 MGHDK, CDR2 SYGVNS. The V gene lost 2 bases and the J gene lost 5 bases, with 9 bases spanning the gap. Here the CDR3 reads CASSEVRATEAFF. The CDR3 DNA follows: TGTGCCAGCAGTGAAGTGAGGGCTACTGAAGCTTTCTTT.

This CDR3 is CASSLGQGVYEQYF. The CDR3 DNA sequence: TGTGCCAGCAGCTTGGGACAGGGTGTGTACGAGCAGTACTTC. This sequence joins TRBV5-8 and TRBJ2-7; 7 positions agree with TRBD1. J was trimmed by 4 bases and V by 0 bases; bases with no gene match: 4. The V gene's germline CDR1 is SGHTS and CDR2 YDEGEE. The CDR3 is 14 amino acids.

As DNA, the CDR3 is TGTGCCAGCAGTTCTACTCGAGAGACCCAGTACTTC. It encodes CASSSTRETQYF. The chain carries TRBV6-5 and TRBJ2-5; the D is unclear. The CDR3 length is 12 residues. In germline, CDR1 is MNHEY, CDR2 SVGAGI. Trimming pared 4 bases from V and 4 bases from J, leaving 7 bases between.

This clone has only one observation. V gene TRBV19 combines with J gene TRBJ1-1; TRBD1 might be the D (6 bases). V was shortened by 4 bases and J by 7 bases, with 10 bases between the two germline ends. The CDR3 sequence is 12 residues long. CDR1 LNHDA and CDR2 SQIVND come from the germline V gene (reference sequence). For the CDR3, the DNA is TGTGCCAGTAGTACAGGGGTGGTTGAAGCTTTCTTT. This translates into CASSTGVVEAFF.

The V and J genes are TRBV7-9 and TRBJ2-4; D is ambiguous. Germline CDR1 is SEHNR and CDR2 is FQNEAQ (reference sequence). Trimming removed 2 bases from V and 0 bases from J, with 11 bases in between. The CDR3 loop spans 16 amino acids. The CDR3 sequence is CASSLRSVLAKNIQYF. Here the CDR3 DNA reads TGTGCCAGCAGCTTACGTTCGGTCTTAGCCAAAAACATTCAGTACTTC.

V is TRBV18 and J is TRBJ1-5; no firm D call. Trimming left V 5 bases short and J 6 bases short, with 14 bases between. CDR1 and CDR2 (germline): KGHSH, LQKENI. CDR3 length equals 14 residues. The CDR3 reads CASSNGLAGQPQHF. The CDR3, as DNA: TGTGCCAGCTCAAACGGACTCGCGGGTCAGCCCCAGCATTTT. The entire variable domain, with the rest obtained from reference TRBV18 and TRBJ1-5, is as follows: NAGVMQNPRHLVRRRGQEARLRCSPMKGHSHVYWYRQLPEEGLKFMVYLQKENIIDESGMPKERFSAEFPKEGPSILRIQQVVRGDSAAYFCASSNGLAGQPQHFGDGTRLSIL.

The chain links TRBV2 to TRBJ2-1; tentative D call: TRBD2 (6 bases). Germline V gives CDR1 SNHLY, CDR2 FYNNEI. Deletions cut 2 bases from V and 0 bases from J, with 8 bases between. The CDR3 extends over 15 amino acids. CDR3 coding DNA: TGTGCCAGCAGTGAATGGAGGGACTCCTACAATGAGCAGTTCTTC. Its translation: CASSEWRDSYNEQFF.

In nucleotides, the CDR3 is TGTGCCAGCAGCCATCGGGACAGGGCAACAGCAGTAAAAGAGACCCAGTACTTC. Translated, it gives CASSHRDRATAVKETQYF. The rearrangement links TRBV5-5 to TRBJ2-5; TRBD1 agrees at 9 bases. J lost 3 bases, V lost 4 bases, and 16 bases had no gene match. Looked up from germline, CDR1 is SGHKS and CDR2 is YYEKEE (reference sequence). The CDR3 is 18 residues long.

The chain couples TRBV14 to TRBJ2-6; 7 bases fit TRBD2. V lost 3 bases to trimming and J lost 0 bases; unmatched junction nucleotides: 8. This CDR3 contains 18 residues. Germline V CDR1 and CDR2: SGHDN, FVKESK. The CDR3 reads CASSQRAGVDSGANVLTF. CDR3 DNA sequence: TGTGCCAGCAGCCAGAGGGCGGGGGTCGACTCTGGGGCCAACGTCCTGACTTTC.

This clone occurred once. The gene calls are TRBV29-1 and TRBJ1-1; TRBD1 agrees at 9 bases. Germline CDR1 reads SQVTM; CDR2 reads ANQGSEA. With 5 bases clipped from V and 7 bases from J, the junction kept 8 bases outside the gene matches. The CDR3 extends over 13 amino acids. Here the CDR3 DNA reads TGCAGCGTTCCCGGGACAGGGCTAAATGAAGCTTTCTTT. Its protein is CSVPGTGLNEAFF.

The chain combines TRBV5-4 with TRBJ2-5; TRBD2 matches 8 bases. This CDR3 has 14 residues. Per germline, CDR1 SGHNT and CDR2 YYREEE (reference sequence). V lost 2 bases, J lost 2 bases, and 2 bases stayed unmatched. CDR3 coding DNA: TGTGCCAGCAGCTTCAGCGGGGGTCAAGAGACCCAGTACTTC. Translation gives CASSFSGGQETQYF.

This chain's CDR3 is CASSWTGGTEAFF. For the CDR3, the DNA is TGTGCCAGCAGCTGGACAGGGGGCACTGAAGCTTTCTTT. The chain has TRBV11-3 and TRBJ1-1; 10 positions match TRBD1. The germline gives CDR1 SGHNT, CDR2 YENEEA. The CDR3 totals 13 residues. Trimming cost V 4 bases and J 4 bases; bases outside gene matches: 0.

The chain couples TRBV6-5 to TRBJ1-1, with 9 nucleotides matching TRBD1. CDR3 length: 14 residues. V trimming: 2 bases; J trimming: 6 bases; junction bases outside the gene matches: 4. The germline V gene has CDR1 MNHEY and CDR2 SVGAGI. The CDR3 is CASSYGRQGAEAFF. The CDR3 DNA is TGTGCCAGCAGTTACGGGAGACAGGGGGCTGAAGCTTTCTTT.

The chain carries TRBV6-1 and TRBJ2-3; TRBD2 matches 7 bases. Trimming at V came to 0 bases and at J to 7 bases, leaving 7 bases not matched to a gene. The CDR3 has 15 amino acids. CDR1 MNHNS and CDR2 SASEGT come from the germline V gene. Here the CDR3 reads CASSEAWTSSNTQYF. The CDR3 region has the DNA TGTGCCAGCAGTGAAGCGTGGACTAGTTCAAATACGCAGTATTTT.

The CDR3 nucleotides are TGCGCCAGCAGAAACAGGGCGTCCACCGGGGAGCTGTTTTTT. This codes for CASRNRASTGELFF. The genes are TRBV10-2 and TRBJ2-2, with D maybe TRBD1 (6 bases). Germline V CDR1 and CDR2: WSHSY, SAAADI. The CDR3 runs 14 residues. Deletions cut 6 bases from V and 4 bases from J, with 12 bases between.

CDR3: CASSLRGRLPYEQYV. The CDR3 coding sequence is TGCGCCAGCAGCTTGAGGGGGCGCTTGCCCTACGAGCAGTACGTC. The chain combines TRBV5-1 with TRBJ2-7; 7 bases match TRBD1. The CDR3 totals 15 residues. V gave up 1 base and J gave up 2 bases; unmatched junction bases: 6. From germline, CDR1 is SGHRS and CDR2 YFSETQ.

This rearrangement joins TRBV21-1 to TRBJ2-7; the table gives TRBD1 as D, unverified against the DNA. TRBV21-1 is described as a pseudogene. The CDR3 length is 14 residues. The CDR3 spells CASNQDRGPHEQYV. CDR3 DNA sequence: TGTGCCAGCAACCAGGACAGGGGCCCCCACGAGCAGTACGTC.